A selection of T cell receptor beta chains follows, all from one sample in a study of OX40 agonist ivuxolimab in advanced cancers. Profiled with immunoSEQ multiplex PCR; TCRdb holds only in-frame clones, not every one. In the table there are roughly 150,000 clones, approximately 94% of which are singletons. Source: CD4+ or CD8+ T cells sorted from blood, taken in a trial of the OX40 agonist ivuxolimab. These receptor sequences come from an adult with an advanced solid tumor such as melanoma, head and neck, liver or kidney cancer. CDR3s leave out the opening cysteine and the closing phenylalanine or tryptophan. A row's size may be missing; if present it is once, few, many or a size class.

j_gene | abundance | v_gene | CDR3aa
TRBJ2-1 | few | TRBV6-5 | ASSSRLAGGPWQQF
TRBJ2-3 | - | TRBV5-1 | ASSLESGRSGAIPWRPDTQY
TRBJ2-3 | - | TRBV6-1 | ASTEGGDTDTQY
TRBJ2-7 | - | TRBV10-3 | AISEGQGSYEQY
TRBJ1-2 | - | TRBV10-1 | ASSESVGGYT
TRBJ1-2 | - | TRBV5-4 | ASSFGNYGYT
TRBJ2-6 | - | TRBV4-3 | ASSPDTGAGANVLT
TRBJ1-1 | - | TRBV29-1 | SVVRQAEAF
TRBJ2-7 | once | TRBV7-9 | ASSLGQGISYEQY
TRBJ1-2 | once | TRBV28 | ASSRVQGAYYGYT
TRBJ1-1 | - | TRBV28 | ASSSGGFPEAF
TRBJ2-5 | - | TRBV15 | ATSPWGGAPLRAETQY
TRBJ2-1 | - | TRBV28 | ASGLPFRGDNEQF
TRBJ2-3 | - | TRBV11-1 | ASSPTVAGTTDTQY
TRBJ2-5 | - | TRBV7-9 | ASSLGTSLFTQY
TRBJ1-2 | - | TRBV4-2 | ASSQKGGADYGYT
TRBJ1-5 | - | TRBV9 | ASSVAPEMPQH
TRBJ2-7 | - | TRBV9 | ASSVGTSRIYEQY
TRBJ2-3 | - | TRBV14 | ASSQVSGSRTDTQY
TRBJ1-2 | - | TRBV4-1 | ASSQGVRNYGYT
TRBJ1-1 | - | TRBV19 | ASSPLQGRTNTEAF
TRBJ1-1 | - | TRBV4-3 | ASSQEPRLNTEAF
TRBJ2-7 | - | TRBV5-1 | ASTRDREYAEQY
TRBJ2-2 | - | TRBV29-1 | SVERGAGGELF
TRBJ1-3 | - | TRBV5-1 | ASSPGQSGNTIY
TRBJ1-5 | - | TRBV7-8 | ASSLGGNSNQPQH
TRBJ1-5 | - | TRBV19 | ASSIRENQPQH
TRBJ2-3 | - | TRBV11-3 | ASSLVSGDTQY
TRBJ1-5 | - | TRBV7-2 | ASSSDGSNQPQH